The T cell receptor beta chain described here comes from a study of immune evolution from preneoplasia to lung adenocarcinoma. Points on this clone: Its antigen is as yet unknown.

Generated by immunoSEQ multiplex PCR, the TCRdb table keeps only in-frame clones and is missing some. The data show about 8,000 clones, roughly 78% seen once. Study results and limitations: Clonality was highest in normal lung, lower in later-stage lesions apparently.

The CDR3 is made up of 13 amino acids. With 3 bases removed from V and 1 base from J, the gap between germline ends came to 4 bases. In germline, CDR1 is MDHEN, CDR2 SYDVKM. The chain is built from TRBV28 and TRBJ1-5; D unresolved. Source material: FFPE adjacent normal lung tissue. This TCR was sampled from a person aged 70 to 85 with lung adenocarcinoma. CDR3 loop: CASSLDSNQPQHF. The CDR3 region has the DNA TGTGCCAGCAGTTTGGACAGCAATCAGCCCCAGCATTTT.